Listed here are 30 T cell receptor beta chains from one sample, sequenced in a study of glioma-infiltrating T cells. Using RNA template, CDR3s of TCR alpha and beta were amplified with iRepertoire arm-PCR. Using its own MiXCR run on the multiplex PCR reads, TCRdb lists one record per CDR3 protein. This sample has approximately 400,000 distinct CDR3 sequences, with roughly two fifths found just once. The sequenced sample was glioma tissue, nonneoplastic brain tissue, or PBMCs (not recorded which). The receptors originated from a human donor with low-grade glioma or glioblastoma, undergoing nonglioma brain surgery, or in good health (not recorded which).

This clonotype was counted at least ten times. The genes are TRBV6-2 or TRBV6-3 and TRBJ2-1, with a possible D match to TRBD1 (6 bases). This CDR3 spans 15 amino acids. CDR1 and CDR2 from the germline V gene are MNHEY and SVGEGT. Trimming took off 5 bases at V and 2 bases at J, with 13 bases between the two ends. The CDR3 reads CASSTTGTPYNEQFF. The CDR3 bases are TGTGCCAGCAGTACAACAGGGACGCCCTACAATGAGCAGTTCTTC.

The V call is TRBV4-1, the J call TRBJ2-7; D is uncertain. Germline CDR1 reads MGHRA; CDR2 reads YSYEKL. The CDR3 is 15 residues long. The ends were cut back, 4 bases at V and 3 bases at J, with 16 bases in the middle. CDR3 sequence (DNA): TGCGCCAGCAGCCGCCCCGGGTTAGGGTTCTACGAGCAGTACTTC. Amino acids: CASSRPGLGFYEQYF.

As to this clonotype: This may be a read error: a much more frequent sequence differs by one nucleotide. The chain links TRBV20-1 to TRBJ2-5, with D possibly being TRBD1 (6 bases). Looked up from germline, CDR1 is DFQATT and CDR2 is SNEGSKA (reference sequence). The CDR3 contains 12 residues. The CDR3 sequence: CSAYRDQETRYF. CDR3 coding DNA: TGCAGTGCCTACAGGGATCAAGAGACCCGGTACTTC.

Remarks on this clonotype: This may arise from a read error, as a much more abundant clone is one base away. The chain joins TRBV15 to TRBJ2-1, with 7 bases that match TRBD1. The CDR3 covers 16 residues. In germline, CDR1 is LNHNV, CDR2 YYDKDF (reference sequence). CDR3 residues: CATSRHPGQTYNEHFF. The CDR3 DNA sequence: TGTGCCACCAGCAGACACCCGGGACAGACTTACAATGAGCACTTCTTC.

J is TRBJ1-1 and V is TRBV19; no definite D call. The CDR3 totals 13 residues. Germline assignment: CDR1 LNHDA and CDR2 SQIVND (reference sequence). Trimming stripped 5 bases from V and 2 bases from J, with 9 bases between. The CDR3, as DNA: TGTGCCAGTAGTGCTCAAGAAAACACTGAAGCTTTCTTT. Its protein is CASSAQENTEAFF.

The chain joins TRBV11-2 to TRBJ2-7, with D perhaps assigned TRBD1 or TRBD2 (5 bases each). Trimming pared 4 bases from V and 3 bases from J, leaving 19 bases between. Germline V lookup: CDR1 SGHAT, CDR2 FQNNGV. The CDR3 length is 16 residues. CDR3 sequence: CASSSAPRGRYYEQYF. The CDR3 DNA reads TGTGCCAGCAGCTCCGCACCACGGGGCAGGTACTACGAGCAGTACTTC.

This clonotype was observed a handful of times. The chain combines TRBV11-2 with TRBJ2-1, with D uncertain. CDR1 and CDR2 (germline): SGHAT, FQNNGV. With 2 bases removed from V and 8 bases from J, the gap between germline ends came to 10 bases. The CDR3 consists of 13 residues. The CDR3 sequence: CASSLNWVYEQFF. The DNA for the CDR3 is TGTGCCAGCAGCTTAAACTGGGTCTATGAGCAGTTCTTC.

About this clonotype: A much larger clone lies one base from this, so it may be a read error. This chain uses TRBV6-2 or TRBV6-3 with TRBJ2-3, with 12 bases identical to TRBD2. Germline values: CDR1 MNHEY, CDR2 SVGEGT. CDR3 length: 16 residues. The CDR3 region has the DNA TGTGCCGGCAGCCGAAGACTAGCGGGAGAAACAGATACGCAGTATTTT. This codes for CAGSRRLAGETDTQYF.

This chain uses TRBV4-1 with TRBJ2-1; 10 bases are a match to TRBD1. This CDR3 is built from 15 residues. Germline CDR1 MGHRA, CDR2 YSYEKL. Trimming took 3 bases from V and 5 from J; bases not matched to a gene: 4. The CDR3, as DNA: TGCGCCAGCAGCCAGCGGGACAGGGGTCACAATGAGCAGTTCTTC. It codes for CASSQRDRGHNEQFF.

The chain links TRBV4-3 to TRBJ1-5; no definite D call. V shed 0 bases and J shed 5 bases, with 11 bases lying between them. Germline V gives CDR1 LGHNA, CDR2 YSLEER. This CDR3 has 15 amino acids. CDR3 sequence (DNA): TGCGCCAGCAGCCAAGATCTCTTAGAGCATCAGCCCCAGCATTTT. Its protein product is CASSQDLLEHQPQHF.

Note on this clonotype: A read error may be the cause here, since a much bigger clone is one base away. The V call is TRBV6-2 or TRBV6-3, the J call TRBJ2-4; 8 bases fit TRBD2. Germline V gene data show CDR1 as MNHEY and CDR2 as SVGEGT. The CDR3 runs 14 residues. The CDR3, as DNA: TGTGCCAGCAATTACTCAATCAGCGGGAGAGTTCAGTACTTC. This translates into CASNYSISGRVQYF.

Many counts were recorded for this clonotype. The chain links TRBV15 to TRBJ2-1; 12 positions match TRBD2. Germline CDR1 reads LNHNV; CDR2 reads YYDKDF (reference sequence). V lost 3 bases and J lost 4; bases outside the gene matches: 7. The CDR3 length is 17 residues. The CDR3, as DNA: TGTGCCACCAGCAGTGGATCTAGCGGGAGGGTTTACAATGAGCAGTTCTTC. Translated, it gives CATSSGSSGRVYNEQFF.

The chain couples TRBV4-2 to TRBJ2-1; D may be TRBD1 (6 bases). Germline assignment: CDR1 LGHNA and CDR2 YNFKEQ. Deletions cut 4 bases from V and 8 bases from J, with 12 bases between. The CDR3 is made up of 13 amino acids. The DNA for the CDR3 is TGTGCCAGCAGCCCCCCACAGGGACATGAGCAGTTCTTC. Protein sequence: CASSPPQGHEQFF.

The J gene is TRBJ2-7, the V gene TRBV10-2; 7 nucleotides agree with TRBD1. Trimming removed 1 base from V and 3 bases from J; junction bases left unmatched: 3. CDR1 and CDR2 from the germline V gene are WSHSY and SAAADI. The length of the CDR3 is 14 residues. This chain's CDR3 is CASSEWGQRYEQYF. Written as DNA, the CDR3 is TGCGCCAGCAGTGAGTGGGGACAGCGCTACGAGCAGTACTTC.

This clonotype was seen repeatedly, ten times or more. The CDR3 region has the DNA TGCAGTACGAGGGGGCTAGCGCTAGACAATGAGCAGTTCTTC. Its translation: CSTRGLALDNEQFF. The chain links TRBV20-1 to TRBJ2-1; D may be TRBD1 (7 bases). The V gene's germline CDR1 is DFQATT and CDR2 SNEGSKA (reference sequence). This CDR3 spans 14 amino acids. The V end was cut by 8 bases, the J end by 5 bases, with 19 bases between.

This clonotype was found a few times. The chain recombines TRBV20-1 with TRBJ2-3; perhaps TRBD2 as D (5 bases). This CDR3 contains 15 residues. V shed 3 bases and J shed 6 bases, with 19 bases lying between them. CDR1 and CDR2 (germline): DFQATT, SNEGSKA (reference sequence). CDR3 sequence: CSASAGRHRFDTQYF. In DNA, the CDR3 is TGCAGTGCTAGCGCGGGTAGGCACAGATTTGATACGCAGTATTTT.

The V and J genes are TRBV7-2 and TRBJ2-3, with D hard to call. This CDR3 has 15 residues. The V and J ends lost 5 bases and 0 bases respectively, with 12 bases between them. In germline, CDR1 is SGHTA, CDR2 FQGNSA. The CDR3 sequence is CASSVLHTSTDTQYF. CDR3 nucleotide sequence: TGTGCCAGCAGCGTCCTACACACTAGCACAGATACGCAGTATTTT. Looking up the rest from reference TRBV7-2 and TRBJ2-3 gives the full variable domain: GAGVSQSPSNKVTEKGKDVELRCDPISGHTALYWYRQSLGQGLEFLIYFQGNSAPDKSGLPSDRFSAERTGGSVSTLTIQRTQQEDSAVYLCASSVLHTSTDTQYFGPGTRLTVL.

Remarks on this clonotype: A much bigger clone sits one base away, suggesting this may be a read error. The V and J genes are TRBV15 and TRBJ2-3; 7 nucleotides agree with TRBD2. Germline CDR1 is LNHNV and CDR2 is YYDKDF (reference sequence). This CDR3 comprises 16 residues. With V trimmed by 8 bases and J by 2 bases, 13 bases remained unmatched. CDR3 region: CATCLPGGIITDTQYF. The DNA of the CDR3 is TGTGCCACCTGCCTTCCCGGGGGGATCATCACAGATACGCAGTATTTT.

The chain carries TRBV6-2 or TRBV6-3 and TRBJ2-1, with 7 positions matching TRBD2. CDR1 is MNHEY and CDR2 is SVGEGT in the germline V gene. V lost 6 bases and J lost 4; bases outside the gene matches: 12. The CDR3 loop spans 16 amino acids. CDR3 residues: CASRTIDGRSYNEQFF. As DNA, the CDR3 is TGTGCCAGCAGGACAATTGACGGGAGGTCGTACAATGAGCAGTTCTTC.

This clonotype was seen a few times. V usage is TRBV6-1 and J usage is TRBJ2-7; maybe TRBD2 (5 bases). The germline V gene has CDR1 MNHNS and CDR2 SASEGT. The length of the CDR3 is 11 residues. Trimming removed 8 bases from V and 9 bases from J, with 14 bases in between. The CDR3 bases are TGTGCCAGCGTTCAAGGGAGAGGGCAGTACTTC. Its protein is CASVQGRGQYF.

This clonotype was found many times. The CDR3 is CASSYRRGVSSYNEQFF. CDR3 sequence (DNA): TGTGCCAGCAGTTACCGCCGAGGGGTCTCCTCCTACAATGAGCAGTTCTTC. The chain employs TRBV6-2 or TRBV6-3 and TRBJ2-1; D is perhaps TRBD1 or TRBD2 (5 bases each). Germline V gives CDR1 MNHEY, CDR2 SVGEGT. V shed 2 bases and J shed 0 bases, with 14 bases lying between them. The CDR3 has 17 residues.

On this clonotype: A much larger clone is a single base away; this may be a read error. V usage is TRBV28 and J usage is TRBJ1-2, with D perhaps TRBD1 (5 bases). Trimming removed 2 bases from V and 4 bases from J, with 11 bases in between. Per the germline V gene, CDR1 is MDHEN and CDR2 is SYDVKM. The length of the CDR3 is 14 residues. The CDR3 region has the DNA TGTGCCAGCAGTTTAACGTACAGGATCTATGGCTACACCTTC. Translation gives CASSLTYRIYGYTF.

In this sample, this clonotype turned up many times. The chain employs TRBV28 and TRBJ2-1, with D perhaps matching TRBD2 (5 bases). From germline, CDR1 is MDHEN and CDR2 SYDVKM. The CDR3 loop spans 16 amino acids. The V end lost 5 bases, the J end lost 4 bases, and 18 bases lay between the germline ends. The CDR3 is CASSPEERTIYNEQFF. CDR3 DNA sequence: TGTGCCAGCAGTCCGGAGGAGCGGACGATTTACAATGAGCAGTTCTTC.

The chain recombines TRBV28 with TRBJ2-1; 11 nucleotides line up with TRBD2. The CDR3 sequence is 22 residues long. Trimming took 3 bases from V and 4 from J; bases not matched to a gene: 23. From germline, CDR1 is MDHEN and CDR2 SYDVKM. CDR3 loop: CASSFPAPISRTSGLAYNEQFF. In DNA, the CDR3 is TGTGCCAGCAGTTTCCCAGCTCCCATCTCCCGGACTAGCGGGTTGGCTTACAATGAGCAGTTCTTC.

This clonotype was seen many times. The chain couples TRBV6-2 or TRBV6-3 to TRBJ2-3, with D perhaps being TRBD1 or TRBD2 (5 bases each). The CDR3 is 14 amino acids. Germline CDR1 is MNHEY and CDR2 is SVGEGT. The ends were cut back, 6 bases at V and 10 bases at J, with 20 bases in the middle. The CDR3 spells CASRSRDPMEAQYF. The CDR3, as DNA: TGTGCCAGCAGATCTAGGGACCCAATGGAGGCGCAGTATTTT.

This clonotype was counted many times. This chain uses TRBV20-1 with TRBJ2-1; a possible D gene is TRBD2 (6 bases). The CDR3 is made up of 15 amino acids. The germline gives CDR1 DFQATT, CDR2 SNEGSKA (reference sequence). The ends were cut back, 1 base at V and 2 bases at J, with 12 bases in the middle. CDR3 sequence (DNA): TGCAGTGCTAGAGTGGGGGGAGTAACCTACAATGAGCAGTTCTTC. It codes for CSARVGGVTYNEQFF.

This clonotype was observed a handful of times. The V call is TRBV20-1, the J call TRBJ2-2, with D possibly TRBD2 on 6 matching bases. V lost 0 bases and J 7 bases, leaving 30 bases between the germline ends. The germline CDR1 and CDR2 sequences are DFQATT and SNEGSKA (reference sequence). The CDR3 extends over 20 amino acids. Written as DNA, the CDR3 is TGCAGTGCTAGAGATGGGGTTAATCCGGGACTCCCTCAGAGTGGCGGGGAGCTGTTTTTT. Its protein is CSARDGVNPGLPQSGGELFF.

This clonotype has just one count. The chain employs TRBV27 and TRBJ2-7, with D possibly called TRBD1 or TRBD2 (7 bases each). CDR1 is MNHEY, CDR2 SMNVEV, per germline (reference sequence). Trimming took 5 bases from V and 3 from J, leaving 14 bases between them. The CDR3 consists of 14 residues. The CDR3 sequence is CASSPGGDGYEQYF. The CDR3 region has the DNA TGTGCCAGCAGTCCAGGGGGGGACGGCTACGAGCAGTACTTC.

Details on this clonotype: This could be a read error, since a much larger clone is one nucleotide away. The chain couples TRBV6-5 to TRBJ2-7, with D maybe TRBD2 (6 bases). The CDR3 has 14 amino acids. The V gene lost 7 bases and the J gene lost 2 bases, with 15 bases spanning the gap. Looked up from germline, CDR1 is MNHEY and CDR2 is SVGAGI. CDR3 in DNA: TGTGCCAGCACCATCCGTGCGGGGCCCTACGAGCAGTACTTC. It encodes CASTIRAGPYEQYF.

In DNA form, the CDR3 reads TGTGCCACGAACCGGGCGGGTAACTACAATGAGCAGTTCTTC. It specifies CATNRAGNYNEQFF. The V and J genes are TRBV28 and TRBJ2-1; TRBD2 might be the D (5 bases). The CDR3 totals 14 residues. Germline V gives CDR1 MDHEN, CDR2 SYDVKM. Trimming shortened V by 10 bases and J by 3 bases, and 16 bases separated the two germline ends.